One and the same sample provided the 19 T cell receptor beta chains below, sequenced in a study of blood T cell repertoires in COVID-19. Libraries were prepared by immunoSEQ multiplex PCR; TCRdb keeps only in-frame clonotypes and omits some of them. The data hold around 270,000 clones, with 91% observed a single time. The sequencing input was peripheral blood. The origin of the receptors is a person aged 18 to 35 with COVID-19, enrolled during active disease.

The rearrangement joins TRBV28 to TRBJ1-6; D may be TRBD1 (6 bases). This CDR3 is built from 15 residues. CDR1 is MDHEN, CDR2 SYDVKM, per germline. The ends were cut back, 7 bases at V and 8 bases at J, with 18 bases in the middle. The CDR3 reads CASTPPGAGDSPLHF. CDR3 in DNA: TGTGCCAGCACCCCCCCAGGGGCTGGGGATTCACCCCTCCACTTT.

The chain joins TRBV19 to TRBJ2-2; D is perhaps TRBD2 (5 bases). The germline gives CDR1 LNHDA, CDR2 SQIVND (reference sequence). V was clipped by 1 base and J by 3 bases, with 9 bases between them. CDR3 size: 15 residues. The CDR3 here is CASSIGYGDTGELFF. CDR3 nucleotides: TGTGCCAGTAGTATAGGATACGGGGACACCGGGGAGCTGTTTTTT.

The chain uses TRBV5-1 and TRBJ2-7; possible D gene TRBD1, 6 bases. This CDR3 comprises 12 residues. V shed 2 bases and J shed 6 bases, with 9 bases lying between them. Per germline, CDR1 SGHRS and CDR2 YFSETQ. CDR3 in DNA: TGCGCCAGCAGCTTAACAGGGAGCGAGCAGTACTTC. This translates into CASSLTGSEQYF. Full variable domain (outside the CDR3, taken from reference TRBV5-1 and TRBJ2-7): KAGVTQTPRYLIKTRGQQVTLSCSPISGHRSVSWYQQTPGQGLQFLFEYFSETQRNKGNFPGRFSGRQFSNSRSEMNVSTLELGDSALYLCASSLTGSEQYFGPGTRLTVT.

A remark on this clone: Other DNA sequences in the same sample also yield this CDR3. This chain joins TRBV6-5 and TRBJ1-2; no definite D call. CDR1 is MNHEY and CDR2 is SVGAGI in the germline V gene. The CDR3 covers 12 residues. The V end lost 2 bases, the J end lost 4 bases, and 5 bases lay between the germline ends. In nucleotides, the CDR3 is TGTGCCAGCAGTTACACGGGCTATGGCTACACCTTC. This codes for CASSYTGYGYTF.

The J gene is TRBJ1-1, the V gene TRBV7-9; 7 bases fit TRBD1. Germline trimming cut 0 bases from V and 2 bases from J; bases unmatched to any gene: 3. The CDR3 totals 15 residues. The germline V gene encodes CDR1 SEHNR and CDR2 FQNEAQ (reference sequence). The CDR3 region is CASSLAGTVNTEAFF. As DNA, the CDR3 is TGTGCCAGCAGCTTAGCCGGGACAGTCAACACTGAAGCTTTCTTT.

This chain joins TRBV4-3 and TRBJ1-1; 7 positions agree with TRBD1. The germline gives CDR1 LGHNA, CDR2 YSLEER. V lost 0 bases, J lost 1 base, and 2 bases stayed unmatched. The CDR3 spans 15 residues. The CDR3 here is CASSQDRTGNTEAFF. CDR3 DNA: TGCGCCAGCAGCCAAGATCGGACAGGGAACACTGAAGCTTTCTTT.

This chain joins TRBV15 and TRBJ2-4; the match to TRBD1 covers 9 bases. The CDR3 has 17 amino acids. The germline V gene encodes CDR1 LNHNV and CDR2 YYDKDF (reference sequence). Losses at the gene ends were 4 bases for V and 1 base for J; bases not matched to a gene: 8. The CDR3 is CATSTSGTGRAKNIQYF. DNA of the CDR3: TGTGCCACCAGCACTTCCGGGACAGGGCGCGCCAAAAACATTCAGTACTTC.

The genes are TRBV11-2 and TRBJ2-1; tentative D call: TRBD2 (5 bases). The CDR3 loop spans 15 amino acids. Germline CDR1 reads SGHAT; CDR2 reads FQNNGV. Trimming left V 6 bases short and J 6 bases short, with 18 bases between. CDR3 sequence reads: CASRRGLAPGNEQFF. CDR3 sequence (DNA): TGTGCCAGCAGACGCGGACTCGCCCCAGGCAATGAGCAGTTCTTC.

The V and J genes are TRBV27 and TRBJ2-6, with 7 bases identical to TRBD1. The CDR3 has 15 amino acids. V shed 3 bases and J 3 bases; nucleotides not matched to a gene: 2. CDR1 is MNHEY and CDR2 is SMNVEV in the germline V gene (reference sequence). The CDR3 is CASSFTGVGANVLTF. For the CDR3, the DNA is TGTGCCAGCAGTTTCACAGGGGTTGGGGCCAACGTCCTGACTTTC.

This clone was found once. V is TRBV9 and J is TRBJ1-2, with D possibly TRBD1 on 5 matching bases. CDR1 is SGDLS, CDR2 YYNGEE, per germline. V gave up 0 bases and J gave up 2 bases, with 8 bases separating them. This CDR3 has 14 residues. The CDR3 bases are TGTGCCAGCAGCGTAGGGGCAGGGAACTATGGCTACACCTTC. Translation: CASSVGAGNYGYTF.

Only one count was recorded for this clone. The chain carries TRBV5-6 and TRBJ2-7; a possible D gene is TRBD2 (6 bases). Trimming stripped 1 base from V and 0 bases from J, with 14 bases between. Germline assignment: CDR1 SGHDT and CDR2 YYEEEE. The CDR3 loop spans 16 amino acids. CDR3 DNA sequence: TGTGCCAGCAGCTTGCGTGCGGGACCTATCTCCTACGAGCAGTACTTC. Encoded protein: CASSLRAGPISYEQYF.

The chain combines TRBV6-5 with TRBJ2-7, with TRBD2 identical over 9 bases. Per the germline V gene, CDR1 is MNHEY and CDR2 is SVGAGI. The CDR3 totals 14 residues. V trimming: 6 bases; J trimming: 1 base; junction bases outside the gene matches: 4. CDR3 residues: CASSPTSGSYEQYF. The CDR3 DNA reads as TGTGCCAGCAGCCCGACTAGCGGATCCTACGAGCAGTACTTC.

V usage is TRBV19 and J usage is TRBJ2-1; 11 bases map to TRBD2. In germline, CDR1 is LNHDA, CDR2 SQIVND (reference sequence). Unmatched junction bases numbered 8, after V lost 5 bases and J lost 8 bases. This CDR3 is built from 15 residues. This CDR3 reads CASSPYSGRDDEQFF. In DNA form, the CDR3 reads TGTGCCAGTAGTCCCTATAGCGGGAGGGACGATGAGCAGTTCTTC.

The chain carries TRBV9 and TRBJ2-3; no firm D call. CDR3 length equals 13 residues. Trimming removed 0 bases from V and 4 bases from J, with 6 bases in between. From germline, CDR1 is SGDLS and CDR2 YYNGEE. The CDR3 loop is CASSVVTSDTQYF. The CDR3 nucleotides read TGTGCCAGCAGCGTAGTTACATCAGATACGCAGTATTTT.

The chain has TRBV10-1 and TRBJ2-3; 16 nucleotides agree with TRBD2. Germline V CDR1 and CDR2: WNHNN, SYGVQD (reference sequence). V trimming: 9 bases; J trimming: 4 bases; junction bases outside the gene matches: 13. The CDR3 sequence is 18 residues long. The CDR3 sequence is CASGCGTSGRGMADTQYF. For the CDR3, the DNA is TGCGCCAGTGGTTGTGGGACTAGCGGGAGGGGGATGGCAGATACGCAGTATTTT.

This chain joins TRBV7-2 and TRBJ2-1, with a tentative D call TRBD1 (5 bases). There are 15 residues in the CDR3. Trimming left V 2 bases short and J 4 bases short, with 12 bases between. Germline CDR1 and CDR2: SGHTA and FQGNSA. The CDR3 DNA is TGTGCCAGCAGCTTAAGACAACAGGTATACAATGAGCAGTTCTTC. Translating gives CASSLRQQVYNEQFF.

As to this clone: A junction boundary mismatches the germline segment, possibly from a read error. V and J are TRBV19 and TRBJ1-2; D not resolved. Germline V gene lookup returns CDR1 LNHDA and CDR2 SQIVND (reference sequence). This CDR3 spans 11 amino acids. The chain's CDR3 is CASSIGADVYF. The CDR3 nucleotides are TGTGCCAGTAGTATAGGGGCTGATGTGTACTTC.

CDR3 residues: CASSDLNTIYF. The CDR3 nucleotides are TGCGCCAGCAGTGACCTCAACACCATATATTTT. V usage is TRBV10-1 and J usage is TRBJ1-3; D unclear. Trimming stripped 3 bases from V and 7 bases from J, with 4 bases between. The germline V gene has CDR1 WNHNN and CDR2 SYGVQD (reference sequence). CDR3 length: 11 residues.

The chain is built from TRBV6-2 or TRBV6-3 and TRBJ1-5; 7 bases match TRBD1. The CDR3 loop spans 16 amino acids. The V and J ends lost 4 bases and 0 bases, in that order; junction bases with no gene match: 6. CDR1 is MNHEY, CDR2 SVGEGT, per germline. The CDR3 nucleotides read TGTGCCAGCAGTTCCAGGACAGGAGGTAGCAATCAGCCCCAGCATTTT. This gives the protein CASSSRTGGSNQPQHF.